The T cell receptor (beta chain) described here comes from a study of blood T cell repertoires in COVID-19. About the research overall: COVID-19 samples from acute and convalescent phases originated in the United States, Italy and Spain.

Categorization into cohorts depended on clinical history that participants reported. Deletions cut 5 bases from V and 2 bases from J, with 13 bases between. CDR3 length: 15 residues. Germline values: CDR1 SGHTS, CDR2 YDEGEE. The protocol was immunoSEQ multiplex PCR, while the TCRdb copy is restricted to in-frame clones and leaves out a portion. This table has a few hundred thousand clones, about 80% appearing once. The receptor was derived from a man in his fifties who had recovered from COVID-19. The chain couples TRBV5-8 to TRBJ2-2; D unresolved. Sequenced sample: PBMCs or T cells enriched from blood (not recorded which). Here the CDR3 reads CASSQRLSNTGELFF. DNA for the CDR3: TGTGCCAGCAGTCAGAGGCTCTCCAACACCGGGGAGCTGTTTTTT.